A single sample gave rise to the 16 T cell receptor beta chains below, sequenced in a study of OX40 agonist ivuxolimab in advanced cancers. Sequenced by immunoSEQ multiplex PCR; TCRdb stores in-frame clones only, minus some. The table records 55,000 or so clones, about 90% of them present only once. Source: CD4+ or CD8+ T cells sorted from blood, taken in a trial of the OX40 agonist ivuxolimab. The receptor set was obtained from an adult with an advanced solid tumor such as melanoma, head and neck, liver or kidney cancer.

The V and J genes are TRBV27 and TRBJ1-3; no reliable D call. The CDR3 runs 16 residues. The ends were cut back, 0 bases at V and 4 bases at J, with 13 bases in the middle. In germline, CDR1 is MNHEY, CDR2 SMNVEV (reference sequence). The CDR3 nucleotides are TGTGCCAGCAGTTTATCGAATCCGGGATCCGGAAACACCATATATTTT. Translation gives CASSLSNPGSGNTIYF.

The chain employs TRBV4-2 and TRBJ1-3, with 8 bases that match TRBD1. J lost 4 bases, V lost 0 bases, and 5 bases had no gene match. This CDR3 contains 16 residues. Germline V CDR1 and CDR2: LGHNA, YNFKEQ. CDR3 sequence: CASSQERTGIGNTIYF. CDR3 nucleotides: TGTGCCAGCAGCCAAGAAAGGACAGGGATCGGAAACACCATATATTTT.

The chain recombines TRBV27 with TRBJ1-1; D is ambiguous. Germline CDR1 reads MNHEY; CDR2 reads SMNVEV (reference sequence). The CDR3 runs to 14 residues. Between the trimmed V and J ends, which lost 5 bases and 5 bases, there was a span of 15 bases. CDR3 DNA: TGTGCCAGCAGTGAAGGGTGGAGATGGACTGAAGCTTTCTTT. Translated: CASSEGWRWTEAFF.

CDR3 coding DNA: TGTGCCAGCAGCGTGGGGCTTACTAGTTACGCGAACACCGGGGAGCTGTTTTTT. It codes for CASSVGLTSYANTGELFF. The rearrangement joins TRBV9 to TRBJ2-2, with D perhaps matching TRBD1 or TRBD2 (5 bases each). With 2 bases removed from V and 0 bases from J, the gap between germline ends came to 17 bases. The CDR3 covers 18 residues. Germline CDR1 and CDR2: SGDLS and YYNGEE.

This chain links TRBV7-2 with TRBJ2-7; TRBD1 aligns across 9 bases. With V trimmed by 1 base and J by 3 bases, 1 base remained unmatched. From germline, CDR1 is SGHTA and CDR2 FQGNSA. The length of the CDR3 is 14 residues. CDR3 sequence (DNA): TGTGCCAGCAGCTTAGGGGACAGGGTCTACGAGCAGTACTTC. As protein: CASSLGDRVYEQYF.

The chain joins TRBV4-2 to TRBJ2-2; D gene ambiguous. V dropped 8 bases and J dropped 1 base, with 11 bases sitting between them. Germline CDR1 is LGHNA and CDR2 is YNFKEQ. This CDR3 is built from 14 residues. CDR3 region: CASQQTENTGELFF. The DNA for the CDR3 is TGTGCCAGCCAACAAACGGAGAACACCGGGGAGCTGTTTTTT.

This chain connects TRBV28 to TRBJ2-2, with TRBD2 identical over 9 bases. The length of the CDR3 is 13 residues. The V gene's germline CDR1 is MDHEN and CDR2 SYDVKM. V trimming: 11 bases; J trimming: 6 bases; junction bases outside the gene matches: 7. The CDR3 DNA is TGTGCCCCCCAGGCGGGAGGGTCCGGGGAGCTGTTTTTT. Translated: CAPQAGGSGELFF.

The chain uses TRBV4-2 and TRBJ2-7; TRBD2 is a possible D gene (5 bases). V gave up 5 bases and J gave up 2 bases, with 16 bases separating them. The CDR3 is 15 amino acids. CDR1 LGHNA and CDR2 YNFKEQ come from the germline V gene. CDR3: CASSGGIAVTYEQYF. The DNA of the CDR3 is TGTGCCAGCAGCGGAGGAATCGCTGTAACCTACGAGCAGTACTTC.

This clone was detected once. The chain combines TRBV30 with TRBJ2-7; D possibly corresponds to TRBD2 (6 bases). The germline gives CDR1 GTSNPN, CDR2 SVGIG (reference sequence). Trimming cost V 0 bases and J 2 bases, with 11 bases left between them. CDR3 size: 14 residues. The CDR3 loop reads CAWSVGGATYEQYF. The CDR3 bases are TGTGCCTGGAGTGTCGGGGGTGCGACCTACGAGCAGTACTTC.

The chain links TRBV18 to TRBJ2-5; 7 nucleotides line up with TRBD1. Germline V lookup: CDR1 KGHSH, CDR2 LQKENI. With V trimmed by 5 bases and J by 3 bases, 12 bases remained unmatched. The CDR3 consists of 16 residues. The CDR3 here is CASSATAGTVKETQYF. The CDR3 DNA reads TGTGCCAGCTCAGCGACCGCCGGGACAGTCAAAGAGACCCAGTACTTC.

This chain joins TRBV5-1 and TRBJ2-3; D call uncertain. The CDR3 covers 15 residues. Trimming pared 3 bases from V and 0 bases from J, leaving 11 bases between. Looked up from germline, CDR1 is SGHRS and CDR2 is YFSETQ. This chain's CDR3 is CASSSRLSSTDTQYF. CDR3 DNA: TGCGCCAGCAGCTCCCGTCTATCTAGCACAGATACGCAGTATTTT. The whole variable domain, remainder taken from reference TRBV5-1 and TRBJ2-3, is KAGVTQTPRYLIKTRGQQVTLSCSPISGHRSVSWYQQTPGQGLQFLFEYFSETQRNKGNFPGRFSGRQFSNSRSEMNVSTLELGDSALYLCASSSRLSSTDTQYFGPGTRLTVL.

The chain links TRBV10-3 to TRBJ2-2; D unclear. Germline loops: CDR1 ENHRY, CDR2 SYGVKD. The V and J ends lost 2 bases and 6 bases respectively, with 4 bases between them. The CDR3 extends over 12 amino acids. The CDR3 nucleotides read TGTGCCATCAGTGAGGGGCCCGGGGAGCTGTTTTTT. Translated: CAISEGPGELFF.

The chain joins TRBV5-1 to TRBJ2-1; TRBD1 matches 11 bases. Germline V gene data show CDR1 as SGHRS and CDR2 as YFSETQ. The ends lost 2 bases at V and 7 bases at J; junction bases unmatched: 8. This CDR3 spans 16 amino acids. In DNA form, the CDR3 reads TGCGCCAGCAGCTTAAATGGACAGGGGGCAGGGAATGAGCAGTTCTTC. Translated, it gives CASSLNGQGAGNEQFF.

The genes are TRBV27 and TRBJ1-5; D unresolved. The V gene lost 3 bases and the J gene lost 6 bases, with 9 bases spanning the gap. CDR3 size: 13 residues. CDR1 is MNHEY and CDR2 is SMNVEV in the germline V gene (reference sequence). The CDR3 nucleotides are TGTGCCAGCAGTTTCGGCGGACTTCAGCCCCAGCATTTT. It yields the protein CASSFGGLQPQHF.

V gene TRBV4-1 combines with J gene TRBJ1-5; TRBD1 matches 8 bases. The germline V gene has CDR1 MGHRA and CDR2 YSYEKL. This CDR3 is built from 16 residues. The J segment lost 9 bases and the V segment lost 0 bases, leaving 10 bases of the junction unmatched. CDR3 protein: CASSQDKGQVLGPQHF. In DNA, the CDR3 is TGCGCCAGCAGCCAAGATAAGGGACAGGTCCTCGGGCCCCAGCATTTT.

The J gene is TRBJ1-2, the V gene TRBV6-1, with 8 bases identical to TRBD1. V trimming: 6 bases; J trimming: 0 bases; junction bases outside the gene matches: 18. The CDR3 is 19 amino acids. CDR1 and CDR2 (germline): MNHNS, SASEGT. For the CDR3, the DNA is TGTGCCAGCAGCGAATGGACGACAGGGGCCATTTCAGCTAACTATGGCTACACCTTC. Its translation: CASSEWTTGAISANYGYTF.